This TCR beta chain was sequenced during a study of T cell changes during pregnancy in multiple sclerosis. The protocol was immunoSEQ multiplex PCR, while the TCRdb copy is restricted to in-frame clones and leaves out a portion. The data contain approximately 100,000 clones, 91% of them singletons. Trimming took 4 bases from V and 4 from J, leaving 14 bases between them. CDR3 length equals 15 residues. Germline assignment: CDR1 MNHNY and CDR2 SVGAGI (reference sequence). The specimen was peripheral blood, collected before pregnancy. The chain carries TRBV6-6 and TRBJ1-3; a weak D match, TRBD1 (5 bases). This TCR was sampled from a female donor with multiple sclerosis, enrolled in a pregnancy study. The CDR3 sequence: CASSSEGTAGNTIYF. The CDR3 coding sequence is TGTGCCAGCAGTTCCGAAGGGACTGCAGGAAACACCATATATTTT.